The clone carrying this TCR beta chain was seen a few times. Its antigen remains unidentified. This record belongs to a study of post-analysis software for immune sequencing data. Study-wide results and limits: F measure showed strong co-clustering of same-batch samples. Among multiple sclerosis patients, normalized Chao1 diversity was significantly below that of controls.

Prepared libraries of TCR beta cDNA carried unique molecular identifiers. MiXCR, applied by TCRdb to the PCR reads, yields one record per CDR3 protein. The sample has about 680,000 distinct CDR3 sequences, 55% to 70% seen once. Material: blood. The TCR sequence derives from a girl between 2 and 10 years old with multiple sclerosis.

CDR3 residues: CASSFVGVWETQYF. CDR3 nucleotides: TGTGCCAGCAGCTTTGTTGGGGTATGGGAGACCCAGTACTTC. The chain combines TRBV7-8 with TRBJ2-5; D ambiguous. Germline CDR1 SGHVS, CDR2 FQNEAQ. Trimming removed 3 bases at V and 5 bases at J, with 13 bases between. This CDR3 is built from 14 residues. Full variable domain (missing parts from reference TRBV7-8 and TRBJ2-5): GAGVSQSPRYKVAKRGQDVALRCDPISGHVSLFWYQQALGQGPEFLTYFQNEAQLDKSGLPSDRFFAERPEGSVSTLKIQRTQQEDSAVYLCASSFVGVWETQYFGPGTRLLVL.